What follows are 25 T cell receptor beta chains derived from one specimen sequenced in a study of T cells after yellow fever vaccination. TCRdb passed the 5' RACE reads through MiXCR, listing each CDR3 protein once. The repertoire includes 150,000 to 200,000 distinct CDR3 sequences, about 10% of them detected once, and just over 35% sits in the top ten. Specimen: CD8+ T cells sorted from PBMCs, collected 15 days after the yellow fever booster vaccination. All receptors come from a man aged 18 to 29 who received the YFV17D yellow fever vaccine.

The chain recombines TRBV7-2 with TRBJ2-2; TRBD2 might be the D (5 bases). Looked up from germline, CDR1 is SGHTA and CDR2 is FQGNSA. The CDR3 spans 18 residues. The V end lost 4 bases, the J end lost 7 bases, and 25 bases lay between the germline ends. The CDR3 nucleotides read TGTGCCAGCAGCTCTTCTAGCTTTGCGCCCGGGTGGGGCGGGGAGCTGTTTTTT. It yields the protein CASSSSSFAPGWGGELFF.

This clonotype was seen a handful of times. The chain combines TRBV4-2 with TRBJ2-7; D gene unclear. There are 12 residues in the CDR3. V shed 0 bases and J shed 5 bases, with 5 bases lying between them. Germline V CDR1 and CDR2: LGHNA, YNFKEQ. In DNA form, the CDR3 reads TGTGCCAGCAGCCAAGATATGGACGAGCAGTACTTC. Its protein product is CASSQDMDEQYF.

A few counts support this clonotype. The V and J genes are TRBV12-3 or TRBV12-4 and TRBJ2-7, with D perhaps matching TRBD1 (6 bases). This CDR3 is built from 13 residues. With 3 bases removed from V and 2 bases from J, the gap between germline ends came to 8 bases. CDR3 in amino acids: CASSLGATYEQYF. CDR3 DNA: TGTGCCAGCAGTTTGGGGGCGACCTACGAGCAGTACTTC.

This clonotype has at least ten counts. The V gene is TRBV19, the J gene TRBJ2-1; 9 bases map to TRBD2. Trimming cost V 0 bases and J 2 bases; bases outside gene matches: 5. Germline V gene sequence: CDR1 LNHDA, CDR2 SQIVND (reference sequence). The CDR3 is made up of 17 amino acids. Written as DNA, the CDR3 is TGTGCCAGTAGTATAGATTTGGAGCGGGGGGCCTACAATGAGCAGTTCTTC. Protein: CASSIDLERGAYNEQFF.

The rearrangement uses TRBV24-1 and TRBJ2-1, with no clear D. Trimming cost V 5 bases and J 5 bases, with 9 bases left between them. The length of the CDR3 is 13 residues. Germline CDR1 KGHDR, CDR2 SFDVKD. Here the CDR3 reads CATSGPADNEQFF. In nucleotides, the CDR3 is TGTGCCACCAGTGGTCCGGCAGACAATGAGCAGTTCTTC.

This chain connects TRBV7-8 to TRBJ2-5; 8 bases are a match to TRBD1. The germline V gene has CDR1 SGHVS and CDR2 FQNEAQ. V dropped 5 bases and J dropped 5; count of bases not matched to a gene: 7. The length of the CDR3 is 14 residues. CDR3 residues: CASSPDRARETQYF. CDR3 coding DNA: TGTGCCAGCAGCCCGGACAGGGCCAGGGAGACCCAGTACTTC.

This clonotype was seen only a few times. The V gene is TRBV5-1, the J gene TRBJ2-5; possible D gene TRBD1, 5 bases. V was shortened by 1 base and J by 5 bases, with 18 bases between the two germline ends. The CDR3 covers 16 residues. The germline V gene has CDR1 SGHRS and CDR2 YFSETQ. CDR3 loop: CASSLFRGQLGETQYF. As DNA, the CDR3 is TGCGCCAGCAGCTTGTTTAGGGGCCAACTCGGGGAGACCCAGTACTTC.

The chain has TRBV29-1 and TRBJ2-7; D is perhaps TRBD1 (8 bases). The germline V and J ends were trimmed by 7 bases and 3 bases, with 25 bases remaining between them. Germline values: CDR1 SQVTM, CDR2 ANQGSEA. The CDR3 loop spans 16 amino acids. CDR3 sequence: CSGRGPAQGGIYEQYF. The DNA for the CDR3 is TGCAGCGGCCGGGGTCCTGCACAGGGGGGGATCTACGAGCAGTACTTC.

Only a few counts were recorded for this clonotype. This chain links TRBV6-1 with TRBJ1-5; D ambiguous. The germline V gene encodes CDR1 MNHNS and CDR2 SASEGT. Deletions cut 6 bases from V and 1 base from J, with 10 bases between. The CDR3 extends over 14 amino acids. The CDR3 bases are TGTGCCAGCAGGAGGACGGCCAGCAATCAGCCCCAGCATTTT. This gives the protein CASRRTASNQPQHF.

The chain has TRBV2 and TRBJ2-7; D possibly matches TRBD1 or TRBD2 (5 bases each). Deletions cut 8 bases from V and 4 bases from J, with 15 bases between. Germline V gives CDR1 SNHLY, CDR2 FYNNEI. There are 13 residues in the CDR3. The CDR3 spells CASRSGTAYEQYF. The CDR3 region has the DNA TGTGCCAGCCGTTCCGGGACCGCATACGAGCAGTACTTC.

The CDR3 sequence is CASSFPGQLTDTQYF. The CDR3 DNA reads as TGTGCCAGCAGCTTCCCGGGACAGCTCACAGATACGCAGTATTTT. The rearrangement joins TRBV11-2 to TRBJ2-3; 7 bases match TRBD1. CDR3 length: 15 residues. The V gene's germline CDR1 is SGHAT and CDR2 FQNNGV. The junction had 5 bases not matched to a gene; V was cut back by 3 bases and J by 2 bases.

The chain has TRBV12-3 or TRBV12-4 and TRBJ2-3; no clear D gene. The germline V and J ends were trimmed by 1 base and 0 bases, with 8 bases remaining between them. There are 15 residues in the CDR3. In DNA, the CDR3 is TGTGCCAGCAGTTTAGGCCACCCGAGCACAGATACGCAGTATTTT. It specifies CASSLGHPSTDTQYF.

This clonotype has at least ten counts. This rearrangement joins TRBV24-1 to TRBJ2-1; D gene unclear. The germline V gene encodes CDR1 KGHDR and CDR2 SFDVKD. V was cut by 5 bases and J by 1 base, with 17 bases left in between. The CDR3 has 17 residues. The chain's CDR3 is CATSAVGDLGSYNEQFF. CDR3 sequence (DNA): TGTGCCACCAGTGCCGTTGGGGATTTGGGGTCCTACAATGAGCAGTTCTTC.

The chain carries TRBV27 and TRBJ2-7; 8 bases fit TRBD1. The CDR3 sequence is 12 residues long. Looked up from germline, CDR1 is MNHEY and CDR2 is SMNVEV (reference sequence). The V and J ends lost 9 bases and 3 bases, in that order; junction bases with no gene match: 4. Here the CDR3 reads CASATGVYEQYF. The CDR3 DNA reads TGTGCCAGTGCGACAGGGGTCTACGAGCAGTACTTC.

The J gene is TRBJ1-1, the V gene TRBV27; no definite D call. The germline CDR1 and CDR2 sequences are MNHEY and SMNVEV (reference sequence). The ends were cut back, 10 bases at V and 0 bases at J, with 9 bases in the middle. This CDR3 has 12 amino acids. Here the CDR3 reads CATQTLNTEAFF. CDR3 DNA sequence: TGTGCCACCCAAACATTGAACACTGAAGCTTTCTTT.

The chain carries TRBV5-6 and TRBJ1-6; 8 bases map to TRBD1. Germline CDR1 and CDR2: SGHDT and YYEEEE. Unmatched junction bases numbered 10, after V lost 4 bases and J lost 10 bases. This CDR3 has 15 residues. Here the CDR3 reads CASSRYGTGESPLHF. In DNA form, the CDR3 reads TGTGCCAGCAGCCGGTACGGGACAGGCGAATCACCCCTCCACTTT.

This clonotype was counted a few times. The chain uses TRBV6-5 and TRBJ2-1; 7 bases line up with TRBD1. The CDR3 sequence is 15 residues long. Germline CDR1 and CDR2: MNHEY and SVGAGI. V shed 5 bases, J shed 3 bases, and the junction held 7 bases outside the gene matches. The chain's CDR3 is CASSPETGLYNEQFF. In DNA form, the CDR3 reads TGTGCCAGCAGTCCGGAGACAGGGCTCTACAATGAGCAGTTCTTC.

This clonotype was found many times. This chain joins TRBV15 and TRBJ2-1; D possibly corresponds to TRBD2 (6 bases). V lost 3 bases and J lost 15, with 15 bases in between. This CDR3 comprises 12 residues. Germline CDR1 and CDR2: LNHNV and YYDKDF (reference sequence). The CDR3 region is CATSREGTTGFF. CDR3 DNA sequence: TGTGCCACCAGCAGGGAGGGAACTACCGGGTTCTTC.

This clonotype showed up just a few times. The chain uses TRBV10-3 and TRBJ2-3; D may be TRBD1 (6 bases). CDR1 ENHRY and CDR2 SYGVKD come from the germline V gene. The CDR3 covers 18 residues. V was trimmed by 4 bases and J by 1 base, leaving 21 bases between them. This CDR3 reads CAISGGLLGRAGTDTQYF. As DNA, the CDR3 is TGTGCCATCAGTGGGGGGCTACTAGGCAGGGCGGGCACAGATACGCAGTATTTT.

In its sample, this clonotype was seen many times. This chain's CDR3 is CASSRGQAVSYEQYV. The CDR3 nucleotides are TGTGCCAGCAGCCGCGGACAGGCCGTTTCCTACGAGCAGTACGTC. The genes are TRBV7-8 and TRBJ2-7, with 7 positions matching TRBD1. Germline CDR1 SGHVS, CDR2 FQNEAQ. This CDR3 has 15 residues. J lost 1 base, V lost 5 bases, and 8 bases had no gene match.

This clonotype occurred a few times. The V call is TRBV29-1, the J call TRBJ2-2, with 9 bases that match TRBD2. J was trimmed by 4 bases and V by 3 bases; bases with no gene match: 9. CDR3 length equals 16 residues. CDR1 is SQVTM and CDR2 is ANQGSEA in the germline V gene. The CDR3 reads CSVEAGRGGPTGELFF. CDR3 DNA: TGCAGCGTTGAGGCTGGGCGGGGGGGGCCCACCGGGGAGCTGTTTTTT.

In its sample, this clonotype was seen a few times. The genes are TRBV3-1 and TRBJ2-5, with 10 bases lining up with TRBD2. Germline V gives CDR1 LGHDT, CDR2 YNNKEL (reference sequence). Trimming at V came to 4 bases and at J to 5 bases, leaving 13 bases not matched to a gene. The CDR3 consists of 17 residues. The CDR3 bases are TGTGCCAGCAGCCCAATCACTAGCGGGGTCCTCGGGGAGACCCAGTACTTC. Encoded protein: CASSPITSGVLGETQYF.

The gene calls are TRBV7-8 and TRBJ2-7, with a possible D match to TRBD1 (7 bases). CDR3 size: 13 residues. Per germline, CDR1 SGHVS and CDR2 FQNEAQ. V lost 6 bases and J 3 bases, leaving 12 bases between the germline ends. In nucleotides, the CDR3 is TGTGCCAGCAGACCCAGGGGGGTCTACGAGCAGTACTTC. Translated: CASRPRGVYEQYF.

Note on this clonotype: The DNA is omitted, as the CDR3 cannot be located on it reliably, and the CDR3 follows TCRdb's listing. This sequence joins TRBV4-2 and TRBJ1-4. Termini included, the CDR3 measures 16 amino acids. The germline CDR1 and CDR2 sequences are LGHNA and YNFKEQ. CDR3 amino acids: CASSQGGRENEKLFFF.

Only a few counts were recorded for this clonotype. The chain uses TRBV10-3 and TRBJ2-3, with D perhaps given as TRBD1 or TRBD2 (5 bases each). Per the germline V gene, CDR1 is ENHRY and CDR2 is SYGVKD. This CDR3 spans 15 amino acids. V lost 3 bases, J lost 8 bases, and 18 bases lay in between. The CDR3 spells CAISDPPGHGGTQYF. The CDR3 DNA follows: TGTGCCATCAGTGATCCCCCCGGACACGGAGGTACGCAGTATTTT.